Below, 7 T cell receptor beta chains from the same sample are listed, as sequenced in a study of CD8 T cells in Susac syndrome. A quantity of about 0.5 to 1 ug RNA underwent reverse transcription using random hexamers. MiXCR, applied by TCRdb to the immunoSEQ multiplex PCR reads, yields one record per CDR3 protein. The table has 150,000 to 200,000 distinct CDR3 sequences, over 75% seen once. Specimen: CD4+ T cells from PBMCs. Receptor source: a human donor with Susac syndrome.

This rearrangement joins TRBV6-1 to TRBJ2-1, with unresolved D. The CDR3 runs 15 residues. Germline V lookup: CDR1 MNHNS, CDR2 SASEGT. The V gene lost 3 bases and the J gene lost 0 bases, with 9 bases spanning the gap. CDR3 DNA: TGTGCCAGCAGTGAGTGGCAGAGCTCCTACAATGAGCAGTTCTTC. It codes for CASSEWQSSYNEQFF.

This chain's CDR3 is CASSLGQGEAKNIQYF. The CDR3, as DNA: TGTGCCAGCAGCTTAGGCCAGGGGGAGGCCAAAAACATTCAGTACTTC. This rearrangement joins TRBV7-9 to TRBJ2-4, with 7 bases aligning to TRBD1. The V segment lost 1 base and the J segment 1 base; nucleotides outside the gene matches: 4. Germline V CDR1 and CDR2: SEHNR, FQNEAQ (reference sequence). There are 16 residues in the CDR3.

The rearrangement joins TRBV20-1 to TRBJ1-2; D might be TRBD1 (5 bases). The CDR3 runs to 13 residues. Germline-derived CDR1 and CDR2 are DFQATT and SNEGSKA (reference sequence). Trimming cost V 3 bases and J 5 bases, with 13 bases left between them. CDR3 bases: TGCAGTGCTAGTTGGGGGGGGACGTATGGCTACACCTTC. Translating gives CSASWGGTYGYTF.

This clonotype was seen just once. This sequence joins TRBV5-4 and TRBJ2-3; D remains unclear. Germline-derived CDR1 and CDR2 are SGHNT and YYREEE (reference sequence). The CDR3 is 12 residues long. The ends were cut back, 2 bases at V and 5 bases at J, with 6 bases in the middle. The CDR3 DNA is TGTGCCAGCAGCTTTGGCCGAGATACGCAGTATTTT. Encoded protein: CASSFGRDTQYF.

V usage is TRBV19 and J usage is TRBJ1-2; D call uncertain. V was cut by 8 bases and J by 5 bases, with 21 bases left in between. This CDR3 comprises 15 residues. The V gene's germline CDR1 is LNHDA and CDR2 SQIVND (reference sequence). The CDR3 sequence is CASARPPTPSYGYTF. The CDR3 coding sequence is TGTGCCAGTGCCCGGCCCCCAACTCCGTCATATGGCTACACCTTC.

This clonotype was counted once. The genes are TRBV3-1 and TRBJ2-3; 7 nucleotides align to TRBD2. The trim removed 3 bases at V and 4 bases at J, leaving 10 bases unmatched. Looked up from germline, CDR1 is LGHDT and CDR2 is YNNKEL (reference sequence). The CDR3 runs 16 residues. DNA for the CDR3: TGTGCCAGCAGCCAGACGGGGGGTAGCCCCTCAGATACGCAGTATTTT. Its protein is CASSQTGGSPSDTQYF.

The chain is built from TRBV28 and TRBJ2-7, with 7 bases lining up with TRBD2. CDR3 length: 13 residues. J gave up 4 bases and V 6 bases, and 6 bases lay outside the gene matches. The germline V gene has CDR1 MDHEN and CDR2 SYDVKM. CDR3 protein: CASRPSGIYEQYF. Written as DNA, the CDR3 is TGTGCCAGCAGGCCCAGCGGGATTTACGAGCAGTACTTC.